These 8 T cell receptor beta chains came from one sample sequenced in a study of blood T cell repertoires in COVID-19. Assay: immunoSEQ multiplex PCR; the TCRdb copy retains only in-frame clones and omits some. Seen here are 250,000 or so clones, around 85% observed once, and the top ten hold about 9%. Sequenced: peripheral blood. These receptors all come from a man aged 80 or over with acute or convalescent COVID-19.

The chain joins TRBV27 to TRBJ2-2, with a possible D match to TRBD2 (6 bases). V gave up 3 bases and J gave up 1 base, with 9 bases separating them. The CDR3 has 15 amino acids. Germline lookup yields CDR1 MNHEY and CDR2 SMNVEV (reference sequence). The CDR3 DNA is TGTGCCAGCAGTTTCGGGACTGGGAACACCGGGGAGCTGTTTTTT. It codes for CASSFGTGNTGELFF.

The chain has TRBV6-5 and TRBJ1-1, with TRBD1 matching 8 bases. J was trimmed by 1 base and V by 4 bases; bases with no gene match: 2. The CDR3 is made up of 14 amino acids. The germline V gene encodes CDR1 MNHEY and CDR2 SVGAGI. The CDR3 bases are TGTGCCAGCAGTTCCGGGACAGGGAACACTGAAGCTTTCTTT. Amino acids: CASSSGTGNTEAFF.

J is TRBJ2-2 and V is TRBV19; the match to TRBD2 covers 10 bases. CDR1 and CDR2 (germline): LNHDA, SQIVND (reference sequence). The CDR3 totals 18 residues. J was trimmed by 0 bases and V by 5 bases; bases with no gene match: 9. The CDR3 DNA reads TGTGCCAGTAGTGCGGGACTAGCGAGACACGCGAACACCGGGGAGCTGTTTTTT. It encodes CASSAGLARHANTGELFF.

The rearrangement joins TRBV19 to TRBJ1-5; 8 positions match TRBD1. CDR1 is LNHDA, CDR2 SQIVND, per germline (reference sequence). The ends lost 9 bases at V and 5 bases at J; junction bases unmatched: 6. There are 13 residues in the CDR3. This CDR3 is CASNDRGDQPQHF. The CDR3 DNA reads TGTGCCAGCAACGACAGGGGCGATCAGCCCCAGCATTTT.

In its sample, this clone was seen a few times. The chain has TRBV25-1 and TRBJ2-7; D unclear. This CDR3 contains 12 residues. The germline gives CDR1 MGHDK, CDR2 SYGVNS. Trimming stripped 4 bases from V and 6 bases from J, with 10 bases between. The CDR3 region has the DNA TGTGCCAGCAGTGCCTCCTTTTTCGAGCAGTACTTC. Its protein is CASSASFFEQYF.

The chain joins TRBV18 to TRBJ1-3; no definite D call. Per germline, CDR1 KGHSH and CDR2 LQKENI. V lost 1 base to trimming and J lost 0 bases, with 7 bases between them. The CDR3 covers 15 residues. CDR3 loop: CASSPLTASGNTIYF. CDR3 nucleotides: TGTGCCAGCTCACCACTAACAGCCTCTGGAAACACCATATATTTT.

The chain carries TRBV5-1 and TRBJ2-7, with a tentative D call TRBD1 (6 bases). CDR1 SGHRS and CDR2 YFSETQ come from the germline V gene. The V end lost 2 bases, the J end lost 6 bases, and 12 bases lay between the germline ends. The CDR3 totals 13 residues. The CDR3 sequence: CASSFTTGLEQYF. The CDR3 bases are TGCGCCAGCAGCTTTACCACAGGGCTCGAGCAGTACTTC.

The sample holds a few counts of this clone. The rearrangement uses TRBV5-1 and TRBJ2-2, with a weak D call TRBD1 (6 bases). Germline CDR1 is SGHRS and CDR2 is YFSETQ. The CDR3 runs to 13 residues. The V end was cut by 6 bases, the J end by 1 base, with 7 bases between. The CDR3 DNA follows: TGCGCCAGCAAGACAGGGAACACCGGGGAGCTGTTTTTT. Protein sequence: CASKTGNTGELFF.